Sequencing of this T cell receptor (beta chain) was carried out in a study of T cell responses to AZD1222 COVID-19 vaccine. Unmatched junction bases numbered 8, after V lost 6 bases and J lost 4 bases. The V gene's germline CDR1 is SSHAT and CDR2 FNYEAQ (reference sequence). The CDR3 length is 15 residues. Study conclusions and caveats: With two AZD1222 doses given, Spike-specific TCR breadth and depth both rose.

Method: immunoSEQ multiplex PCR; TCRdb's copy keeps in-frame clones and lacks some. The sample shows around 15,000 clones, around 83% of them seen only once. For this clone: The target antigen is unknown.

The receptor was isolated from an adult who received the AZD1222 COVID-19 vaccine. The input for sequencing was peripheral blood, taken 28 days after the second AZD1222 dose. This chain uses TRBV7-7 with TRBJ2-5, with 10 positions matching TRBD2. The CDR3 reads CASSPLAGVGETQYF. The CDR3, as DNA: TGTGCCAGCAGTCCGCTAGCGGGGGTGGGAGAGACCCAGTACTTC.